The T cell receptor (beta chain) under discussion was sequenced for a study of patients and donors after allogeneic stem cell transplantation. The V and J ends lost 2 bases and 5 bases, in that order; junction bases with no gene match: 4. Germline-derived CDR1 and CDR2 are ENHRY and SYGVKD. There are 16 residues in the CDR3. This clonotype was seen a few times. TCRdb independently ran MiXCR on the RT-PCR reads; one entry per CDR3 protein. The sample holds 920,000 or so distinct CDR3 sequences; more than 15% are singletons and the top ten take 5% to 6.5%. The sequenced material came from blood, either unsorted or a sorted T cell fraction (not recorded which). The TCR sequence derives from a human donor who was either an allogeneic HSCT recipient or a stem cell or donor lymphocyte infusion donor (not recorded which). It is not recorded whose cells these are; they may come from a transplant donor. The V gene is TRBV10-3, the J gene TRBJ2-3, with 13 positions matching TRBD2. CDR3 protein: CAISEGLAGAGDTQYF. The CDR3 nucleotides read TGTGCCATCAGTGAGGGACTAGCGGGGGCGGGAGATACGCAGTATTTT.